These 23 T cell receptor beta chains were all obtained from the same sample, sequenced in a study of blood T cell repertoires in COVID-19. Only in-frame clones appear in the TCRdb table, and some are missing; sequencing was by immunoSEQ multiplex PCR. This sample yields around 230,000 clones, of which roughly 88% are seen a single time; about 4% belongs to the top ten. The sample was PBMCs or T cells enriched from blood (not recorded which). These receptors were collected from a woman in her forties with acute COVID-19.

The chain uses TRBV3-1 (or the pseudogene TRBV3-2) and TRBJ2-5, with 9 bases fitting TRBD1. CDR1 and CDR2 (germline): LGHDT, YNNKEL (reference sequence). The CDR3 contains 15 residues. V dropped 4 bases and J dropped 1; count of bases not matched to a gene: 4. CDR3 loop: CASSPGTGSQETQYF. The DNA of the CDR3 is TGTGCCAGCAGCCCCGGGACAGGGAGCCAAGAGACCCAGTACTTC.

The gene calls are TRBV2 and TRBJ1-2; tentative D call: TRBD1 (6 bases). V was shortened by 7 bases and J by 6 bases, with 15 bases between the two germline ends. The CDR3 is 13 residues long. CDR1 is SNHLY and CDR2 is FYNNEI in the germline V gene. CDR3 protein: CASTRDNKNGYTF. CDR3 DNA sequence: TGTGCCAGCACCCGGGACAACAAGAATGGCTACACCTTC.

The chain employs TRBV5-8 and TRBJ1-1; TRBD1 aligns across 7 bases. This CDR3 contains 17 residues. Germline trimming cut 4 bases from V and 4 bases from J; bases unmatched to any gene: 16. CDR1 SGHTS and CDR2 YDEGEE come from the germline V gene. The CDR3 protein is CASSRKGQATRGTEAFF. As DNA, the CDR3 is TGTGCCAGCAGCCGCAAAGGACAGGCCACTCGAGGCACTGAAGCTTTCTTT. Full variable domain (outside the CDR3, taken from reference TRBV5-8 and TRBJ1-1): EAGVTQSPTHLIKTRGQQATLRCSPISGHTSVYWYQQALGLGLQFLLWYDEGEERNRGNFPPRFSGRQFPNYSSELNVNALELEDSALYLCASSRKGQATRGTEAFFGQGTRLTVV.

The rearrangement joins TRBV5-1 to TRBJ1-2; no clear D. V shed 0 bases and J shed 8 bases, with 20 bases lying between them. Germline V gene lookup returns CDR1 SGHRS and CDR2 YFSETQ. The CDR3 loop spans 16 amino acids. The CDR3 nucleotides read TGCGCCAGCAGCTTGGCTTTAACGGCCGCCACTAGCGGCTACACCTTC. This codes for CASSLALTAATSGYTF.

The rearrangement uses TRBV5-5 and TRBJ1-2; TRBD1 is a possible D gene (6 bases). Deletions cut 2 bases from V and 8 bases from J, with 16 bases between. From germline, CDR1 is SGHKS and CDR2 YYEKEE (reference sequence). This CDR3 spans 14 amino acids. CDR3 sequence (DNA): TGTGCCAGCAGCTTACAGGGCTTTACAAGGGGCTACACCTTC. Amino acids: CASSLQGFTRGYTF. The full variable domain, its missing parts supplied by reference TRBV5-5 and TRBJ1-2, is DAGVTQSPTHLIKTRGQQVTLRCSPISGHKSVSWYQQVLGQGPQFIFQYYEKEERGRGNFPDRFSARQFPNYSSELNVNALLLGDSALYLCASSLQGFTRGYTFGSGTRLTVV.

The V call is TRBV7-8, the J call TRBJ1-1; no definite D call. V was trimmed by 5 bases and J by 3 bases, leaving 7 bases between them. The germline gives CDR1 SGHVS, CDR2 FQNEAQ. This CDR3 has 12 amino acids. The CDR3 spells CASSPSDTEAFF. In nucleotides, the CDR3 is TGTGCCAGCAGCCCATCGGACACTGAAGCTTTCTTT.

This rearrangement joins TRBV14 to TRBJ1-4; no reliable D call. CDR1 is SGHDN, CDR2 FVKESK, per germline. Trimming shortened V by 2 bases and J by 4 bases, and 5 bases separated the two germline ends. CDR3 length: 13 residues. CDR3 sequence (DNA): TGTGCCAGCAGCCAACTCCTTAATGAAAAACTGTTTTTT. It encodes CASSQLLNEKLFF.

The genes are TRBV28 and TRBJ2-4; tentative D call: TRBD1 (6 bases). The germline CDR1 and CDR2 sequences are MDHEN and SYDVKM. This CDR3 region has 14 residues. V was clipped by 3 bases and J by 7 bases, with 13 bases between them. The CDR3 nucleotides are TGTGCCAGCAGTTTGGACAGTGTTAGGAACATTCAGTACTTC. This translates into CASSLDSVRNIQYF.

The CDR3 nucleotides read TGTGCCAGCAGTGAAGCGCTTAAGGGGTGGGGCAATGAGCAGTTCTTC. This codes for CASSEALKGWGNEQFF. The J gene is TRBJ2-1, the V gene TRBV2, with D perhaps matching TRBD1 (5 bases). This CDR3 region has 16 residues. Germline lookup yields CDR1 SNHLY and CDR2 FYNNEI. V shed 0 bases and J shed 6 bases, with 15 bases lying between them.

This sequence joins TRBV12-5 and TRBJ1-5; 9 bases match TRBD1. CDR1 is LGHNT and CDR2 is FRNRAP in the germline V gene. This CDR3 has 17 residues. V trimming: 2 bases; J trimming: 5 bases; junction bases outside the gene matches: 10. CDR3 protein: CASGLPQGAQVDQPQHF. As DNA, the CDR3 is TGTGCTAGTGGTTTGCCACAGGGGGCGCAGGTGGATCAGCCCCAGCATTTT.

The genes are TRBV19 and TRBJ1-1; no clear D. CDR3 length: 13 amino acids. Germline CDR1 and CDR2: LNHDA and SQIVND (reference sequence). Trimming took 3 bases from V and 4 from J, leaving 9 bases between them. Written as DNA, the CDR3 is TGTGCCAGTAGTATGGAGGGATCCACTGAAGCTTTCTTT. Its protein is CASSMEGSTEAFF.

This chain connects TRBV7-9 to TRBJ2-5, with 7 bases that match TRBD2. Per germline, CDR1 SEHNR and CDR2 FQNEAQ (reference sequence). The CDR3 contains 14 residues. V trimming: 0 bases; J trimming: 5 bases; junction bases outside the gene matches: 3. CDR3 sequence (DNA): TGTGCCAGCAGCTTAGCGGGAGGGTTGGAGACCCAGTACTTC. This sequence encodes CASSLAGGLETQYF. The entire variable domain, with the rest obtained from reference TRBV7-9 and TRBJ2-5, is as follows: DTGVSQNPRHKITKRGQNVTFRCDPISEHNRLYWYRQTLGQGPEFLTYFQNEAQLEKSRLLSDRFSAERPKGSFSTLEIQRTEQGDSAMYLCASSLAGGLETQYFGPGTRLLVL.

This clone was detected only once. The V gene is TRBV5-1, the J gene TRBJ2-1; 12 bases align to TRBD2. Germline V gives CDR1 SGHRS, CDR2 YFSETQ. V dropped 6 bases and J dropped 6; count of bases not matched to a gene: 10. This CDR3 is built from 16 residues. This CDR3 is CASTTSPSGGGNEQFF. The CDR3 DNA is TGCGCCAGCACCACGAGTCCTAGCGGGGGGGGCAATGAGCAGTTCTTC.

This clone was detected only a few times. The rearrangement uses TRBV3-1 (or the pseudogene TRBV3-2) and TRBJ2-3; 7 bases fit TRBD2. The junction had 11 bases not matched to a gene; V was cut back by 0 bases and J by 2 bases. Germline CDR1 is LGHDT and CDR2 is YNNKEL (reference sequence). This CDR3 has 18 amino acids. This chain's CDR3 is CASSQDLPSGDNTDTQYF. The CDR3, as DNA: TGTGCCAGCAGCCAAGATCTGCCTAGCGGCGATAACACAGATACGCAGTATTTT.

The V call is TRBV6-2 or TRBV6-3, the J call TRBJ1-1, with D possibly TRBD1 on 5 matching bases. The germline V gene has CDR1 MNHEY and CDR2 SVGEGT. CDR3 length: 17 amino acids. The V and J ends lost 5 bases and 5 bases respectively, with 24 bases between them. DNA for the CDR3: TGTGCCAGCAGTCAGCCACCACCAGGGATTATCGTAACTGAAGCTTTCTTT. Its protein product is CASSQPPPGIIVTEAFF.

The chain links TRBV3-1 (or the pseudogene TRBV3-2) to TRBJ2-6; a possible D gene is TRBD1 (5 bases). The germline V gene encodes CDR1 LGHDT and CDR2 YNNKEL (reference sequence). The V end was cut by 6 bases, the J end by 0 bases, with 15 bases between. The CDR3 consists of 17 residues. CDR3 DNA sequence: TGTGCCAGCAGATTTGGGCAGGGCCGCTCTGGGGCCAACGTCCTGACTTTC. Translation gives CASRFGQGRSGANVLTF.

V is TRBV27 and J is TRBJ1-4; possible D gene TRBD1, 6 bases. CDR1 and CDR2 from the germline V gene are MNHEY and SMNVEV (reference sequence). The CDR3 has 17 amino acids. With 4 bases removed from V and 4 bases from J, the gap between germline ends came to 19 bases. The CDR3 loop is CASSSQLAAGVNEKLFF. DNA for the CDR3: TGTGCCAGCAGTTCACAGCTCGCGGCAGGGGTTAATGAAAAACTGTTTTTT.

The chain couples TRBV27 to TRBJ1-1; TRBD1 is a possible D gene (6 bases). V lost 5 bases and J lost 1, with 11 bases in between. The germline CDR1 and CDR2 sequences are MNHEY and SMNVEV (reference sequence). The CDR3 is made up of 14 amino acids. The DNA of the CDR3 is TGTGCCAGCAGTCGACAGGCCAGGAACACTGAAGCTTTCTTT. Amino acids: CASSRQARNTEAFF.

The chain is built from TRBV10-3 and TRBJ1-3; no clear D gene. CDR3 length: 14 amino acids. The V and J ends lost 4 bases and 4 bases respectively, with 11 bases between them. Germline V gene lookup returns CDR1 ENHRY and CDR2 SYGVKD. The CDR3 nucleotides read TGTGCCATCAGTGGGCATCAATCGGGAAACACCATATATTTT. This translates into CAISGHQSGNTIYF.

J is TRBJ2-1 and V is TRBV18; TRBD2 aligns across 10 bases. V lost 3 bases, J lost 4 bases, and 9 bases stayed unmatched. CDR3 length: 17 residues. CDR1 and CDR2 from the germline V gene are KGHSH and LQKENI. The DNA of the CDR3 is TGTGCCAGCTCACCGGGGCTAGCGGGGGACATATACAATGAGCAGTTCTTC. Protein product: CASSPGLAGDIYNEQFF. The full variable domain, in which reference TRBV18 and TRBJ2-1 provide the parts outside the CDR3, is NAGVMQNPRHLVRRRGQEARLRCSPMKGHSHVYWYRQLPEEGLKFMVYLQKENIIDESGMPKERFSAEFPKEGPSILRIQQVVRGDSAAYFCASSPGLAGDIYNEQFFGPGTRLTVL.

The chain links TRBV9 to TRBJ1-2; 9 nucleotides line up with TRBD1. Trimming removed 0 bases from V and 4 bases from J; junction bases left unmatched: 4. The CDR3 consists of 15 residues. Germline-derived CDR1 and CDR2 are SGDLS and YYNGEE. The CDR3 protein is CASSVATGGGYGYTF. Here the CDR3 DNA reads TGTGCCAGCAGCGTAGCTACAGGGGGCGGCTATGGCTACACCTTC.

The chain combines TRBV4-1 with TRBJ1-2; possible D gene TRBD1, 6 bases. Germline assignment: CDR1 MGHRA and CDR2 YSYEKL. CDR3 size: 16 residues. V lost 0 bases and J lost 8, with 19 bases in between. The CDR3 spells CASSQERGYRAGGYTF. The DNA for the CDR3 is TGCGCCAGCAGCCAAGAAAGGGGATACAGGGCTGGGGGCTACACCTTC.

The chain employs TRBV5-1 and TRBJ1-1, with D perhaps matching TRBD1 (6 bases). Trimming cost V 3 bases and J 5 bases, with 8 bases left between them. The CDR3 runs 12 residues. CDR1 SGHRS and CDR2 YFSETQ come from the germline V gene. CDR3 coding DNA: TGCGCCAGCAGCTCCAGGGGAACTGAAGCTTTCTTT. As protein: CASSSRGTEAFF.